The T cell receptor (beta chain) described here comes from a study of identical twins. Study-wide results and limits: Partly confounded zero-insertion analyses could result from invariant MAIT and iNKT cells. Memory repertoires lacked the insertion deficit that abundant cord blood beta clonotypes showed. Models underestimated out-of-frame TCR alpha sharing in monozygotic twins.

Per germline, CDR1 ENHRY and CDR2 SYGVKD. This CDR3 is 12 amino acids long. Trimming removed 6 bases at V and 1 base at J, with 6 bases between. In this sample, this clonotype turned up a few times. Its antigen is unidentified. TCRdb reanalysed the 5' RACE reads using MiXCR and keeps one entry per CDR3 protein. The data show roughly 250,000 distinct CDR3 sequences, about an eighth seen once. This rearrangement joins TRBV10-3 to TRBJ1-1; maybe TRBD1 (5 bases). The material sequenced was memory (CD45RO+) T cells sorted from blood. The receptor's source is a woman aged 18-29 years in good health. CDR3 sequence (DNA): TGTGCCATCAGGGGGCCGAACACTGAAGCTTTCTTT. This gives the protein CAIRGPNTEAFF.